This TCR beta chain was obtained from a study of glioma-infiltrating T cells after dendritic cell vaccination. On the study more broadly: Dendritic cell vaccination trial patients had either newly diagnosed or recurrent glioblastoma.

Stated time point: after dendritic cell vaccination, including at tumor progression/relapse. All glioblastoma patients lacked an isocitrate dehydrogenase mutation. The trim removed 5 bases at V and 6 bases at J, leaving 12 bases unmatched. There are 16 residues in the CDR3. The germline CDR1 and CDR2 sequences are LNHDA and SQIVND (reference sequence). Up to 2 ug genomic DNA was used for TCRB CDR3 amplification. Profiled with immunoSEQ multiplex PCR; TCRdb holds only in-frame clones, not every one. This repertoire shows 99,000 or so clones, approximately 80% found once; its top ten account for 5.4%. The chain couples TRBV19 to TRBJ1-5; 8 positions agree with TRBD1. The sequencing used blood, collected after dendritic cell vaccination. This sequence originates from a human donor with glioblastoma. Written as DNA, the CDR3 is TGTGCCAGTAGTCCGGACAGGGTTTTTTTGGGTCAGCCCCAGCATTTT. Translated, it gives CASSPDRVFLGQPQHF.